The 11 T cell receptor beta chains in this list originate from one sample, sequenced in a study of PD-1 blockade in classical Hodgkin lymphoma. TCRdb's table, derived via immunoSEQ multiplex PCR, lists solely in-frame clones and lacks some. This table has approximately 32,000 clones, roughly 82% appearing once. In every patient, relapse followed autologous stem cell transplantation, while exposure to brentuximab vedotin differed. The sequencing used peripheral blood mononuclear cells (PBMCs), collected at baseline. These receptors were collected from a human donor with classical Hodgkin lymphoma.

The genes are TRBV27 and TRBJ1-1; D call uncertain. The CDR3 covers 15 residues. V lost 1 base and J lost 0, with 9 bases in between. Germline CDR1 is MNHEY and CDR2 is SMNVEV (reference sequence). The CDR3 region is CASSLLGLMNTEAFF. For the CDR3, the DNA is TGTGCCAGCAGTTTATTAGGTCTGATGAACACTGAAGCTTTCTTT.

The chain couples TRBV25-1 to TRBJ2-2, with D tentatively TRBD2 (7 bases). V lost 6 bases to trimming and J lost 4 bases, with 12 bases between them. Germline V gene data show CDR1 as MGHDK and CDR2 as SYGVNS. This CDR3 spans 14 amino acids. The CDR3: CASRRGGSTGELFF. The CDR3, as DNA: TGTGCCAGCAGAAGGGGGGGCAGCACCGGGGAGCTGTTTTTT.

This sequence joins TRBV19 and TRBJ1-4; 7 bases fit TRBD1. V lost 11 bases and J lost 6; bases outside the gene matches: 21. Germline CDR1 and CDR2: LNHDA and SQIVND (reference sequence). This CDR3 comprises 17 residues. The CDR3 nucleotides read TGTGCCGGGGGGACAGTCCTCCTCACTACCGAGGATGAAAAACTGTTTTTT. Protein: CAGGTVLLTTEDEKLFF.

This chain joins TRBV9 and TRBJ1-3; D uncertain. CDR1 SGDLS and CDR2 YYNGEE come from the germline V gene. V lost 4 bases, J lost 0 bases, and 8 bases lay in between. The CDR3 totals 14 residues. The CDR3 DNA sequence: TGTGCCAGCAGCCCTGACAACTCTGGAAACACCATATATTTT. This translates into CASSPDNSGNTIYF.

Here the CDR3 DNA reads TGTGCCAGCAGCTTAGACAGGGTGGTAGGTGAAGCTTTCTTT. Translation: CASSLDRVVGEAFF. This chain joins TRBV7-2 and TRBJ1-1; tentatively, D is TRBD1 (6 bases). The V end was cut by 1 base, the J end by 7 bases, with 13 bases between. The CDR3 sequence is 14 residues long. The V gene's germline CDR1 is SGHTA and CDR2 FQGNSA.

CDR3 in amino acids: CASSPSGTRFYNEQFF. CDR3 in DNA: TGTGCCAGCAGCCCATCAGGGACTAGATTTTACAATGAGCAGTTCTTC. This rearrangement joins TRBV7-2 to TRBJ2-1; 8 nucleotides agree with TRBD2. The V and J ends lost 5 bases and 4 bases, in that order; junction bases with no gene match: 10. Germline lookup yields CDR1 SGHTA and CDR2 FQGNSA. The CDR3 loop spans 16 amino acids.

The V and J genes are TRBV2 and TRBJ2-7; D gene uncertain. Trimming shortened V by 4 bases and J by 6 bases, and 10 bases separated the two germline ends. CDR1 is SNHLY and CDR2 is FYNNEI in the germline V gene. This CDR3 has 12 amino acids. The CDR3 spells CASSAILGEQYF. The DNA of the CDR3 is TGTGCCAGCAGTGCCATTTTAGGCGAGCAGTACTTC.

This chain links TRBV9 with TRBJ2-1, with 14 nucleotides matching TRBD2. The CDR3 is made up of 17 amino acids. Trimming cost V 0 bases and J 8 bases; bases outside gene matches: 7. Germline lookup yields CDR1 SGDLS and CDR2 YYNGEE. This chain's CDR3 is CASSVGPGTSGGDEQFF. CDR3 coding DNA: TGTGCCAGCAGCGTAGGACCTGGGACTAGCGGGGGAGATGAGCAGTTCTTC. Full variable domain (remainder filled in from reference TRBV9 and TRBJ2-1): DSGVTQTPKHLITATGQRVTLRCSPRSGDLSVYWYQQSLDQGLQFLIQYYNGEERAKGNILERFSAQQFPDLHSELNLSSLELGDSALYFCASSVGPGTSGGDEQFFGPGTRLTVL.

This chain uses TRBV6-5 with TRBJ1-1; maybe TRBD1 (5 bases). The CDR3 loop spans 13 amino acids. V was cut by 0 bases and J by 8 bases, with 10 bases left in between. The germline V gene encodes CDR1 MNHEY and CDR2 SVGAGI. The CDR3 coding sequence is TGTGCCAGCAGTTACTCGACAGCCCAGGAAGCTTTCTTT. Protein: CASSYSTAQEAFF.

The chain links TRBV7-9 to TRBJ2-5; 8 bases map to TRBD1. This CDR3 comprises 16 residues. CDR1 and CDR2 from the germline V gene are SEHNR and FQNEAQ (reference sequence). Trimming took 0 bases from V and 5 from J; bases not matched to a gene: 8. The CDR3 reads CASSLARAGGGETQYF. The CDR3 DNA reads as TGTGCCAGCAGCTTAGCACGGGCAGGGGGCGGCGAGACCCAGTACTTC.

This clone has a handful of counts. The rearrangement uses TRBV28 and TRBJ2-2; D gene unclear. This CDR3 contains 16 residues. Germline CDR1 reads MDHEN; CDR2 reads SYDVKM. Trimming removed 7 bases at V and 6 bases at J, with 21 bases between. In DNA, the CDR3 is TGTGCCAGCACCTCCATGGACGGGCAAGCAGCCGGGGAGCTGTTTTTT. Its translation: CASTSMDGQAAGELFF.